This note documents a single T cell receptor (beta chain) sequence. Its cognate antigen is unknown. This entry is derived from a study of cytomegalovirus exposure and HLA in healthy donors. General study results and limits: Under in vitro conditions, a few CMV-associated chains were confirmed as specific for CMV antigens.

The CDR3 spans 16 residues. V lost 6 bases to trimming and J lost 5 bases; unmatched junction nucleotides: 10. Germline CDR1 reads MDHEN; CDR2 reads SYDVKM. With 60 Vbeta and 13 Jbeta primers, the PCR was carried out. Repertoires were generated with immunoSEQ multiplex PCR, while TCRdb's copy carries only in-frame clones and drops some. The top ten clones hold less than 9.5% of a sample with roughly 180,000 clones, 75% of them seen once. Material: PBMCs. The chain combines TRBV28 with TRBJ2-3; 11 bases align to TRBD1. This sequence originates from a woman aged 40 to 50 in good health and CMV-seropositive. CDR3 DNA sequence: TGTGCCAGCAGGAGGGACAGGGGGTGGGCCCTAGATACGCAGTATTTT. It is translated as CASRRDRGWALDTQYF.